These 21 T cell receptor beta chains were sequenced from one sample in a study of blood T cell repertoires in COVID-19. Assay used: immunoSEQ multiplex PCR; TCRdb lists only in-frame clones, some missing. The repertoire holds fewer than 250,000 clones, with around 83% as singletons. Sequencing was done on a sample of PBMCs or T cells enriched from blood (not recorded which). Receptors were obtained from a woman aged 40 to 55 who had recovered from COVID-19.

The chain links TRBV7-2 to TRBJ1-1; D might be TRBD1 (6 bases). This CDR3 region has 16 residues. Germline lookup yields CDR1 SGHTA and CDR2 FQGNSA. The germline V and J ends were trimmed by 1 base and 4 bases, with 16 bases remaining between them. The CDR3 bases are TGTGCCAGCAGCTTAGGGGGGCCGTGGGGATTCACTGAAGCTTTCTTT. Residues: CASSLGGPWGFTEAFF.

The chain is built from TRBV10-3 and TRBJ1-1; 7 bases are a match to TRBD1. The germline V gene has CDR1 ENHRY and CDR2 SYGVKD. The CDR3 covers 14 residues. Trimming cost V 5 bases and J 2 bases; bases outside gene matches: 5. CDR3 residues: CAISNRGLNTEAFF. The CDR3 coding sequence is TGTGCCATCAGTAACAGGGGTCTTAACACTGAAGCTTTCTTT.

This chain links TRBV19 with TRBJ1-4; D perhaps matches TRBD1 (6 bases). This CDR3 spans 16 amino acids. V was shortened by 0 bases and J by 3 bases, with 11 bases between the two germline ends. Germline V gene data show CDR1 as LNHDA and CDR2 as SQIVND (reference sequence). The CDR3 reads CASSIDAGAPNEKLFF. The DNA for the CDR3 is TGTGCCAGTAGTATAGATGCGGGGGCGCCTAATGAAAAACTGTTTTTT.

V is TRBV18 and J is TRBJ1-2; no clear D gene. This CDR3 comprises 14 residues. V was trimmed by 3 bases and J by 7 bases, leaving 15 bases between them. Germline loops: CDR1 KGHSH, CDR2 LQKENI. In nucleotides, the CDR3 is TGTGCCAGCTCACCCCCCGGGTCGACCTCTGGCTACACCTTC. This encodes CASSPPGSTSGYTF.

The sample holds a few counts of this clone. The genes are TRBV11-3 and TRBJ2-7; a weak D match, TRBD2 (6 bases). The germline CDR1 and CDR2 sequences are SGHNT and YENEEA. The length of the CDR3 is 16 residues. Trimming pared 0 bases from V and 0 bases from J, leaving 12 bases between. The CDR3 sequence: CASSLESGEGSYEQYV. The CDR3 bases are TGTGCCAGCAGCTTAGAGTCGGGAGAGGGCTCCTACGAGCAGTACGTC.

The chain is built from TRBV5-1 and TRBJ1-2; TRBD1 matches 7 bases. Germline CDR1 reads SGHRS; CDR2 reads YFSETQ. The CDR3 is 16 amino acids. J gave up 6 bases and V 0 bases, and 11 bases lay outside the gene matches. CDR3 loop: CASSLEAGGPHNGYTF. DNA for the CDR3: TGCGCCAGCAGCTTGGAGGCAGGGGGGCCTCACAATGGCTACACCTTC.

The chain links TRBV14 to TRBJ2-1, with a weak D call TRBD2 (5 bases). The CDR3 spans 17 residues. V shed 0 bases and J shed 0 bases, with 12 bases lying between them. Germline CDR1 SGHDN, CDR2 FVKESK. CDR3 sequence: CASSQEGRRSSYNEQFF. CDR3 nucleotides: TGTGCCAGCAGCCAAGAAGGACGGAGGAGCTCCTACAATGAGCAGTTCTTC.

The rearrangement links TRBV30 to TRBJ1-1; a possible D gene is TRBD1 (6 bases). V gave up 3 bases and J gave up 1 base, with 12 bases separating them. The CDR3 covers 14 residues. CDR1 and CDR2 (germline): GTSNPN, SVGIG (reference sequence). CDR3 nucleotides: TGTGCCTGGAGGACGGGGGGCCCGAACACTGAAGCTTTCTTT. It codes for CAWRTGGPNTEAFF. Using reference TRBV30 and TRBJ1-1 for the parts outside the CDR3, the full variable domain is SQTIHQWPATLVQPVGSPLSLECTVEGTSNPNLYWYRQAAGRGLQLLFYSVGIGQISSEVPQNLSASRPQDRQFILSSKKLLLSDSGFYLCAWRTGGPNTEAFFGQGTRLTVV.

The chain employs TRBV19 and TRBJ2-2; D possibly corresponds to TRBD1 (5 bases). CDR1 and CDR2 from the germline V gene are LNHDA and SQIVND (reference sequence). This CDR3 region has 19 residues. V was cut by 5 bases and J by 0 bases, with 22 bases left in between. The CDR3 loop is CASSWGTAGDFANTGELFF. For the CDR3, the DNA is TGTGCCAGTAGTTGGGGCACGGCAGGTGATTTCGCGAACACCGGGGAGCTGTTTTTT.

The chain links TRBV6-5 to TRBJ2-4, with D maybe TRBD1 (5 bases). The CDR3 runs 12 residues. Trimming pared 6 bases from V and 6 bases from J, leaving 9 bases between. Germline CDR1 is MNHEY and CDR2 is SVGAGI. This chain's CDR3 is CASRGVGNIQYF. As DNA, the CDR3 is TGTGCCAGCAGAGGGGTCGGAAACATTCAGTACTTC.

Here the CDR3 reads CASSFLVWAGVKGNEQFF. Here the CDR3 DNA reads TGTGCCAGCAGCTTTTTGGTATGGGCGGGAGTAAAAGGCAATGAGCAGTTCTTC. The chain recombines TRBV11-2 with TRBJ2-1, with TRBD2 identical over 7 bases. Germline CDR1 is SGHAT and CDR2 is FQNNGV. This CDR3 is built from 18 residues. V trimming: 3 bases; J trimming: 6 bases; junction bases outside the gene matches: 17.

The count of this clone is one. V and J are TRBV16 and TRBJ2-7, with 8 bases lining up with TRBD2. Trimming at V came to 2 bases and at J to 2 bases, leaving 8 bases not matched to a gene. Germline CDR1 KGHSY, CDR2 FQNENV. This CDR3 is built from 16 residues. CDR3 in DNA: TGTGCCAGCAGCCAAGGGGTAGCGGGGCACCCCTACGAGCAGTACTTC. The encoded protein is CASSQGVAGHPYEQYF.

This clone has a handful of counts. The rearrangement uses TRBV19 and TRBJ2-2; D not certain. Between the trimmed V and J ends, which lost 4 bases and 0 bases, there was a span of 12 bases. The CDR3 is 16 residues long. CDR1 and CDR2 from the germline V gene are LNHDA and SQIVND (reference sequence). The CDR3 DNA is TGTGCCAGTAGTACCCCCGGGTATTCGAACACCGGGGAGCTGTTTTTT. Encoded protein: CASSTPGYSNTGELFF.

The DNA of the CDR3 is TGTGCCAGCAGCCAAGGGGGAGCGGGAACCCGAGATACGCAGTATTTT. This gives the protein CASSQGGAGTRDTQYF. V gene TRBV14 combines with J gene TRBJ2-3, with TRBD2 matching 7 bases. V shed 1 base, J shed 5 bases, and the junction held 9 bases outside the gene matches. CDR1 and CDR2 from the germline V gene are SGHDN and FVKESK. The CDR3 extends over 16 amino acids.

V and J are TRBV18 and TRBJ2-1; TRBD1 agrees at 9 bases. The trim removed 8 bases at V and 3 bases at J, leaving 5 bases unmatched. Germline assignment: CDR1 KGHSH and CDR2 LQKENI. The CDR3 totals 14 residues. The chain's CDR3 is CASAGQGGYNEQFF. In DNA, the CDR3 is TGTGCCAGCGCGGGACAGGGTGGCTACAATGAGCAGTTCTTC.

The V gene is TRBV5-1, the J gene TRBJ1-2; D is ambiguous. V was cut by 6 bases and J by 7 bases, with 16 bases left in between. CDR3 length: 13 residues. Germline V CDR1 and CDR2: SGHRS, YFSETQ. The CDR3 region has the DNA TGCGCCAGCAAAGGGAGGCCTCTGGGTGGCTACACCTTC. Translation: CASKGRPLGGYTF.

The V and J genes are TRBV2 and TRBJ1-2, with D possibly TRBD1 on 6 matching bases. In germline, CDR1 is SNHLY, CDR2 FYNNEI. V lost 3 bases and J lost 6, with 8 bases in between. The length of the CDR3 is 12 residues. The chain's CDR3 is CASSDYRDGYTF. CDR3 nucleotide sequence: TGTGCCAGCAGTGATTACAGGGATGGCTACACCTTC.

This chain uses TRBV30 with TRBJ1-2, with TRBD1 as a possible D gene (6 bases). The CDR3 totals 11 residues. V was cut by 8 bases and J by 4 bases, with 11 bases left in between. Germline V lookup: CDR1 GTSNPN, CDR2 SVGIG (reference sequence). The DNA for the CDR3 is TGTGCCGGAGGGGGGGGCTATGGCTACACCTTC. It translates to CAGGGGYGYTF.

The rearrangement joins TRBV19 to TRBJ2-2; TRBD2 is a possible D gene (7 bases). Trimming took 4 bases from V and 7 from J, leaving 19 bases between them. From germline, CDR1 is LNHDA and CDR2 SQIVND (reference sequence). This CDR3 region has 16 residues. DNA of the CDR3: TGTGCCAGTAGTAAGGGGGAGGGCCGATTTGGCGGGGAGCTGTTTTTT. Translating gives CASSKGEGRFGGELFF.

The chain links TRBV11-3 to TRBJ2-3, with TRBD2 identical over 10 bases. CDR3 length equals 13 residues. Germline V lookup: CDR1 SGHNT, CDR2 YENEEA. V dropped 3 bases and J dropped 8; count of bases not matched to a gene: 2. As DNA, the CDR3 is TGTGCCAGCAGCTTCACTAGCGGGGCTACGCAGTATTTT. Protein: CASSFTSGATQYF.

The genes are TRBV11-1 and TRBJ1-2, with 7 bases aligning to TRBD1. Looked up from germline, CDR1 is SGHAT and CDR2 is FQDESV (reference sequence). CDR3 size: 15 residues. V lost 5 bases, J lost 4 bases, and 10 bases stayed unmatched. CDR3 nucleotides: TGTGCCAGCAGCCCCCGGACAGGAGCCCCCTATGGCTACACCTTC. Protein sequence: CASSPRTGAPYGYTF.